The next 11 T cell receptor beta chains were all read from a single sample in a study of cytomegalovirus exposure and HLA in healthy donors. The PCR employed 60 Vbeta primers together with 13 Jbeta primers. Only in-frame clones appear in the TCRdb table, and some are missing; sequencing was by immunoSEQ multiplex PCR. This table has some 40,000 clones, 68% appearing once. The sequencing input was PBMCs. The receptors originated from a middle-aged man in good health and CMV-seronegative.

The table lists this clone with a few counts. The chain recombines TRBV4-3 with TRBJ2-2; 7 bases agree with TRBD1. Looked up from germline, CDR1 is LGHNA and CDR2 is YSLEER. V was pared by 2 bases and J by 3 bases, with 6 bases of the junction left unmatched. The CDR3 spans 16 residues. The CDR3 is CASSQFPGQDTGELFF. The CDR3, as DNA: TGCGCCAGCAGCCAATTTCCCGGACAGGACACCGGGGAGCTGTTTTTT.

V gene TRBV6-1 combines with J gene TRBJ2-7; D is uncertain. Germline lookup yields CDR1 MNHNS and CDR2 SASEGT. With 3 bases removed from V and 2 bases from J, the gap between germline ends came to 5 bases. CDR3 length equals 12 residues. The CDR3 reads CASSEAAYEQYF. The CDR3, as DNA: TGTGCCAGCAGTGAGGCAGCCTACGAGCAGTACTTC.

The chain is built from TRBV6-1 and TRBJ1-6; 8 bases agree with TRBD1. The V segment lost 4 bases and the J segment 7 bases; nucleotides outside the gene matches: 3. Looked up from germline, CDR1 is MNHNS and CDR2 is SASEGT. The CDR3 is made up of 14 amino acids. The CDR3 DNA sequence: TGTGCCAGCAGTGTGGGACAGGAAAATTCACCCCTCCACTTT. Translated, it gives CASSVGQENSPLHF.

V is TRBV12-2 and J is TRBJ2-1; the table's D call, TRBD1, has no DNA check behind it. TRBV12-2 is reported as a pseudogene. The CDR3 covers 14 residues. In nucleotides, the CDR3 is TGTGCAAGTCGCTTAGCGGCCTCATACAATGAGCAGTTCTTC. Its protein product is CASRLAASYNEQFF.

This clone was seen only a few times. One end of the junction varies from germline; a read error may be responsible. The chain employs TRBV15 and TRBJ1-1, with a possible D match to TRBD1 (5 bases). The length of the CDR3 is 12 residues. The germline V gene has CDR1 LNHNV and CDR2 YYDKDF (reference sequence). Here the CDR3 DNA reads TGTGCCACCAGCAGAGATTCAGGGAAGACGTGCTTT. This gives the protein CATSRDSGKTCF. Filled out from reference TRBV15 and TRBJ1-1, the complete variable domain reads DAMVIQNPRYQVTQFGKPVTLSCSQTLNHNVMYWYQQKSSQAPKLLFHYYDKDFNNEADTPDNFQSRRPNTSFCFLDIRSPGLGDTAMYLCATSRDSGKTCFGQGTRLTVV.

The rearrangement joins TRBV6-6 to TRBJ2-5, with a weak D call TRBD2 (5 bases). Trimming left V 2 bases short and J 1 base short, with 8 bases between. CDR3 length: 14 residues. In germline, CDR1 is MNHNY, CDR2 SVGAGI (reference sequence). This CDR3 reads CASSYERAQETQYF. CDR3 DNA: TGTGCCAGCAGTTACGAGAGGGCCCAAGAGACCCAGTACTTC.

The chain has TRBV5-4 and TRBJ2-7; D gene unclear. CDR1 SGHNT and CDR2 YYREEE come from the germline V gene (reference sequence). The CDR3 is 14 residues long. Between the trimmed V and J ends, which lost 2 bases and 5 bases, there was a span of 14 bases. CDR3 sequence reads: CASSFGSDIDEQYF. The CDR3, as DNA: TGTGCCAGCAGCTTCGGCAGCGATATAGACGAGCAGTACTTC.

The chain employs TRBV4-3 and TRBJ2-7, with a possible D match to TRBD2 (5 bases). The length of the CDR3 is 13 residues. Germline CDR1 and CDR2: LGHNA and YSLEER. Trimming removed 4 bases at V and 5 bases at J, with 12 bases between. CDR3 sequence (DNA): TGCGCCAGCAGCCGTAATGAGGGCCACGAGCAGTACTTC. It specifies CASSRNEGHEQYF.

Written as DNA, the CDR3 is TGCGCCAGCAGCCAAGATCTTCAGGGTTCTCAGCCCCAGCATTTT. This codes for CASSQDLQGSQPQHF. The chain recombines TRBV4-1 with TRBJ1-5; TRBD1 might be the D (5 bases). The CDR3 extends over 15 amino acids. Germline loops: CDR1 MGHRA, CDR2 YSYEKL. Trimming left V 0 bases short and J 6 bases short, with 12 bases between.

The chain has TRBV15 and TRBJ2-3; the D gene is possibly TRBD1 (6 bases). The CDR3 spans 15 residues. The V end lost 5 bases, the J end lost 3 bases, and 15 bases lay between the germline ends. Germline V CDR1 and CDR2: LNHNV, YYDKDF (reference sequence). CDR3 sequence: CATSSGKGVTDTQYF. The CDR3 DNA is TGTGCCACCAGCTCGGGGAAGGGGGTTACAGATACGCAGTATTTT.

The gene calls are TRBV6-1 and TRBJ2-7; D gene ambiguous. Germline V lookup: CDR1 MNHNS, CDR2 SASEGT. This CDR3 region has 14 residues. Trimming cost V 2 bases and J 4 bases, with 12 bases left between them. CDR3: CASSEIQPGYEQYF. The CDR3 nucleotides are TGTGCCAGCAGTGAAATTCAGCCCGGGTACGAGCAGTACTTC.